Given below is one T cell receptor (beta chain) in context. Using immunoSEQ multiplex PCR, the repertoire was profiled, and TCRdb retains in-frame clones only, with some absent. The table shows 200,000 to 300,000 clones, with 70% to 90% occurring only once. These data originate in a study of blood T cell repertoires in COVID-19. The receptor's source is a man aged 25 to 45 with active or convalescent COVID-19. The specimen sequenced was peripheral blood.

CDR3 loop: CASSPRGPRETQYF. The CDR3 nucleotides read TGTGCCAGCAGCCCGCGGGGGCCTCGGGAGACCCAGTACTTC. This sequence joins TRBV7-9 and TRBJ2-5; maybe TRBD2 (7 bases). V gave up 5 bases and J gave up 5 bases, with 15 bases separating them. This CDR3 comprises 14 residues. Germline CDR1 and CDR2: SEHNR and FQNEAQ (reference sequence).